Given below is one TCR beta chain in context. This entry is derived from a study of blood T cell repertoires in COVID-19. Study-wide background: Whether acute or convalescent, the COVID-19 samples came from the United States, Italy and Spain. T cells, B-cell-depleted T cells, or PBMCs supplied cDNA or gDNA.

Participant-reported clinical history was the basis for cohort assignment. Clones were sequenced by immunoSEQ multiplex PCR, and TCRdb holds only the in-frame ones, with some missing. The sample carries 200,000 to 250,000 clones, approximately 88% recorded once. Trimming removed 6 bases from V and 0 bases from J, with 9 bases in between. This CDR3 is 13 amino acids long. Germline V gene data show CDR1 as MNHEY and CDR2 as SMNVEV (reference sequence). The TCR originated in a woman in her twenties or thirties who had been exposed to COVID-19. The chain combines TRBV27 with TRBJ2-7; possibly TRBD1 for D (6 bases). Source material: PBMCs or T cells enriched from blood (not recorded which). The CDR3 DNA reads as TGTGCCAGCAGACAGGGATACTCCTACGAGCAGTACTTC. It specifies CASRQGYSYEQYF.